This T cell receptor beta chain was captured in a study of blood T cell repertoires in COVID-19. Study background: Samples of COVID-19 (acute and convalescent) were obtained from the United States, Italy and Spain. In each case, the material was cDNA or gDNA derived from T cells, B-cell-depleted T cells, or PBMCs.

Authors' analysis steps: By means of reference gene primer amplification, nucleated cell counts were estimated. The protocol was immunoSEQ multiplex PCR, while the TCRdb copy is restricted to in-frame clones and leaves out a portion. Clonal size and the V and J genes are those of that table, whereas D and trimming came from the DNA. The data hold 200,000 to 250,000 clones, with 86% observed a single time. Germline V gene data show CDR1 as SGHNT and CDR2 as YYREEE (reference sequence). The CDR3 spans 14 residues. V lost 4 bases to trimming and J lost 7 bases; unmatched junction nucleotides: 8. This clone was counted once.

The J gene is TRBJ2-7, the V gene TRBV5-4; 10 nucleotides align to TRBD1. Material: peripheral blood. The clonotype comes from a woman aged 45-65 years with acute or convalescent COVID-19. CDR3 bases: TGTGCCAGCAGCCAAGGACAGGGGGGCTTTGAGCAGTACTTC. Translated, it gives CASSQGQGGFEQYF.